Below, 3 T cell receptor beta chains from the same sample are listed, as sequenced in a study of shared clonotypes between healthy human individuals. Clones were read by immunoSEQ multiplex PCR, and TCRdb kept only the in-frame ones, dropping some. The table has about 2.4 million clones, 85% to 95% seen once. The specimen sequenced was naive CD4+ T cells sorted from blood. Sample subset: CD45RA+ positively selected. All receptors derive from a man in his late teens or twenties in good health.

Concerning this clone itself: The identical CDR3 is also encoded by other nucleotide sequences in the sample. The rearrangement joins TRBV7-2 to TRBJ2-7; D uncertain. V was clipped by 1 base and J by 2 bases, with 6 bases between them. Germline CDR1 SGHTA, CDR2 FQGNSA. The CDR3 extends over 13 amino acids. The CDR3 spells CASSLGRTYEQYF. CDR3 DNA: TGTGCCAGCAGCTTAGGGCGTACCTACGAGCAGTACTTC.

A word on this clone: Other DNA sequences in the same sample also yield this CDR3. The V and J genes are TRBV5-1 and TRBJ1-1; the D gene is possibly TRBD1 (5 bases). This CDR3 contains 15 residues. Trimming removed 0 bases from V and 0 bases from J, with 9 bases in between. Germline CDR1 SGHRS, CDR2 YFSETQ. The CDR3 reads CASSLVPGVNTEAFF. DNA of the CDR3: TGCGCCAGCAGCTTGGTTCCGGGGGTGAACACTGAAGCTTTCTTT. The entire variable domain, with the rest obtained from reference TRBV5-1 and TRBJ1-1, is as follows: KAGVTQTPRYLIKTRGQQVTLSCSPISGHRSVSWYQQTPGQGLQFLFEYFSETQRNKGNFPGRFSGRQFSNSRSEMNVSTLELGDSALYLCASSLVPGVNTEAFFGQGTRLTVV.

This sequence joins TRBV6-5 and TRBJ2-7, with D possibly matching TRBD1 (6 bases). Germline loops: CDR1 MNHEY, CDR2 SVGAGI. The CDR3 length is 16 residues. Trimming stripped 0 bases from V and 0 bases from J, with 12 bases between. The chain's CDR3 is CASSYSRGTVSYEQYF. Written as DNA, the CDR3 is TGTGCCAGCAGTTACTCGAGGGGGACGGTCTCCTACGAGCAGTACTTC.